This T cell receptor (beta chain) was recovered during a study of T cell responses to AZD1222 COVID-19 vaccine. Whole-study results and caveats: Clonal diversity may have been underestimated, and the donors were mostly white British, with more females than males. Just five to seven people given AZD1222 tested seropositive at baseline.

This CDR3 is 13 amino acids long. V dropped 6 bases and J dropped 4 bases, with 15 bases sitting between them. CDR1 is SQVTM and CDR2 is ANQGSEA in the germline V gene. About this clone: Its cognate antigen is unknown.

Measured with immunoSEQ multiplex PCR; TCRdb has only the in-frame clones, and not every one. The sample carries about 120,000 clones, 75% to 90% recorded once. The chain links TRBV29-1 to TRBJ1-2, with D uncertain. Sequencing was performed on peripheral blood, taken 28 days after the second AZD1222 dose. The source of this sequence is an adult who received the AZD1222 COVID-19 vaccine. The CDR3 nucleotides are TGCAGCGTCAAGAGGGCGGATATCTATGGCTACACCTTC. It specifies CSVKRADIYGYTF. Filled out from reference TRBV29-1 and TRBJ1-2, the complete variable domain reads SAVISQKPSRDICQRGTSLTIQCQVDSQVTMMFWYRQQPGQSLTLIATANQGSEATYESGFVIDKFPISRPNLTFSTLTVSNMSPEDSSIYLCSVKRADIYGYTFGSGTRLTVV.